A single sample gave rise to the 30 T cell receptor beta chains below, sequenced in a study of cytomegalovirus exposure and HLA in healthy donors. The PCR contained 60 Vbeta and 13 Jbeta primers. The protocol was immunoSEQ multiplex PCR, while the TCRdb copy is restricted to in-frame clones and leaves out a portion. This sample yields around 140,000 clones, of which about four fifths are seen a single time; 0.95% to 1.4% belongs to the top ten. The sample taken for sequencing was PBMCs. These receptors all come from a male donor in good health and CMV-seronegative.

The CDR3 reads CASSRQENTEAFF. The CDR3 region has the DNA TGTGCCAGCAGCAGACAGGAGAACACTGAAGCTTTCTTT. This rearrangement joins TRBV7-2 to TRBJ1-1, with D perhaps matching TRBD1 (6 bases). The CDR3 is 13 amino acids. V lost 5 bases, J lost 1 base, and 8 bases lay in between. Germline V gene lookup returns CDR1 SGHTA and CDR2 FQGNSA. Full variable domain (remainder filled in from reference TRBV7-2 and TRBJ1-1): GAGVSQSPSNKVTEKGKDVELRCDPISGHTALYWYRQSLGQGLEFLIYFQGNSAPDKSGLPSDRFSAERTGGSVSTLTIQRTQQEDSAVYLCASSRQENTEAFFGQGTRLTVV.

The chain is built from TRBV5-1 and TRBJ1-2, with 7 positions matching TRBD1. Germline loops: CDR1 SGHRS, CDR2 YFSETQ. The J segment lost 2 bases and the V segment lost 4 bases, leaving 2 bases of the junction unmatched. This CDR3 region has 13 residues. CDR3 protein: CASSPQGNYGYTF. The CDR3 DNA sequence: TGCGCCAGCAGCCCACAGGGGAACTATGGCTACACCTTC.

The V call is TRBV18, the J call TRBJ2-3; D is possibly TRBD2 (6 bases). The germline V gene encodes CDR1 KGHSH and CDR2 LQKENI. V dropped 6 bases and J dropped 8 bases, with 15 bases sitting between them. The CDR3 has 13 residues. CDR3 sequence: CASSDQSRGTQYF. The CDR3 DNA reads as TGTGCCAGCTCCGATCAATCGCGGGGTACGCAGTATTTT. The whole variable domain, filled in from reference TRBV18 and TRBJ2-3, reads NAGVMQNPRHLVRRRGQEARLRCSPMKGHSHVYWYRQLPEEGLKFMVYLQKENIIDESGMPKERFSAEFPKEGPSILRIQQVVRGDSAAYFCASSDQSRGTQYFGPGTRLTVL.

The chain combines TRBV11-2 with TRBJ2-6; no definite D call. Between the trimmed V and J ends, which lost 5 bases and 0 bases, there was a span of 8 bases. Germline V gene sequence: CDR1 SGHAT, CDR2 FQNNGV. CDR3 length: 15 amino acids. In DNA form, the CDR3 reads TGTGCCAGCAGCCCGTGGCCCTCTGGGGCCAACGTCCTGACTTTC. Its translation is CASSPWPSGANVLTF.

V gene TRBV11-3 combines with J gene TRBJ2-2; the match to TRBD1 covers 9 bases. Germline CDR1 is SGHNT and CDR2 is YENEEA. Germline trimming cut 5 bases from V and 1 base from J; bases unmatched to any gene: 2. CDR3 length: 15 amino acids. The CDR3 DNA reads as TGTGCCAGCAGCGAGGACAGGGGGAACACCGGGGAGCTGTTTTTT. Translating gives CASSEDRGNTGELFF.

This clone has only a few counts. The V gene is TRBV4-1, the J gene TRBJ1-4, with a possible D match to TRBD1 (6 bases). V dropped 2 bases and J dropped 7 bases, with 14 bases sitting between them. The CDR3 length is 15 residues. CDR1 and CDR2 (germline): MGHRA, YSYEKL. Here the CDR3 DNA reads TGCGCCAGCAGCCAAAGGGAGGGGGTCGGTGAAAAACTGTTTTTT. It encodes CASSQREGVGEKLFF.

The chain joins TRBV5-1 to TRBJ2-7; 8 bases are shared with TRBD2. The germline gives CDR1 SGHRS, CDR2 YFSETQ. The CDR3 is 14 residues long. After removal of 4 bases from V and 0 bases from J, the junction contained 3 bases not matched to a gene. The chain's CDR3 is CASSISGDSYEQYF. The CDR3 DNA reads as TGCGCCAGCAGCATTAGCGGGGACTCCTACGAGCAGTACTTC. Based on the CDR3 plus reference TRBV5-1 and TRBJ2-7, the full variable domain is KAGVTQTPRYLIKTRGQQVTLSCSPISGHRSVSWYQQTPGQGLQFLFEYFSETQRNKGNFPGRFSGRQFSNSRSEMNVSTLELGDSALYLCASSISGDSYEQYFGPGTRLTVT.

This chain links TRBV19 with TRBJ1-2; TRBD1 aligns across 7 bases. In germline, CDR1 is LNHDA, CDR2 SQIVND (reference sequence). The V and J ends lost 6 bases and 3 bases, in that order; junction bases with no gene match: 16. This CDR3 is built from 17 residues. This CDR3 is CASRRQGSELSHYGYTF. CDR3 sequence (DNA): TGTGCCAGTAGAAGACAGGGAAGCGAACTGTCCCACTATGGCTACACCTTC.

The chain combines TRBV5-6 with TRBJ2-7; tentative D call: TRBD1 (7 bases). The CDR3 runs to 15 residues. Germline assignment: CDR1 SGHDT and CDR2 YYEEEE. V lost 4 bases and J 7 bases, leaving 21 bases between the germline ends. The CDR3 sequence is CASSPMSRGDREQYF. The DNA for the CDR3 is TGTGCCAGCAGCCCGATGAGCAGGGGGGATAGGGAGCAGTACTTC.

This clone is a singleton in its sample. The chain has TRBV30 and TRBJ2-5, with D maybe TRBD1 (5 bases). Trimming removed 0 bases at V and 5 bases at J, with 10 bases between. The CDR3 is 13 amino acids. In germline, CDR1 is GTSNPN, CDR2 SVGIG (reference sequence). The CDR3 loop reads CAWSVKGWETQYF. The CDR3 DNA reads TGTGCCTGGAGTGTAAAGGGGTGGGAGACCCAGTACTTC.

The gene calls are TRBV5-1 and TRBJ2-7; 7 nucleotides align to TRBD2. The CDR3 covers 14 residues. CDR1 is SGHRS and CDR2 is YFSETQ in the germline V gene. The J segment lost 2 bases and the V segment lost 1 base, leaving 3 bases of the junction unmatched. CDR3 loop: CASSLSSGPYEQYF. Here the CDR3 DNA reads TGCGCCAGCAGCTTGTCTAGCGGACCCTACGAGCAGTACTTC.

The chain has TRBV7-2 and TRBJ2-2; the D gene is possibly TRBD2 (6 bases). Trimming cost V 1 base and J 0 bases, with 9 bases left between them. Germline V gene lookup returns CDR1 SGHTA and CDR2 FQGNSA. The CDR3 runs 16 residues. CDR3 nucleotides: TGTGCCAGCAGCTTAGAAAGCGGGTCGAACACCGGGGAGCTGTTTTTT. It codes for CASSLESGSNTGELFF.

This clone has more than one count but fewer than ten. V usage is TRBV18 and J usage is TRBJ2-3, with D perhaps TRBD1 (6 bases). There are 13 residues in the CDR3. In germline, CDR1 is KGHSH, CDR2 LQKENI. Trimming took 10 bases from V and 2 from J, leaving 13 bases between them. CDR3 nucleotides: TGTGCCACCCAACAGGGAAACACAGATACGCAGTATTTT. It encodes CATQQGNTDTQYF.

The chain employs TRBV2 and TRBJ1-2; TRBD1 might be the D (5 bases). The CDR3 totals 13 residues. Germline CDR1 reads SNHLY; CDR2 reads FYNNEI. Deletions cut 8 bases from V and 0 bases from J, with 10 bases between. CDR3 coding DNA: TGTGCCAGCCGGCGGGGGACTAACTATGGCTACACCTTC. Translated, it gives CASRRGTNYGYTF.

The V call is TRBV27, the J call TRBJ1-6; D is perhaps TRBD1 (5 bases). Trimming took off 2 bases at V and 7 bases at J, with 18 bases between the two ends. CDR3 size: 17 residues. Per germline, CDR1 MNHEY and CDR2 SMNVEV (reference sequence). The CDR3 reads CASSLPGPGAGNSPLHF. The CDR3 DNA sequence: TGTGCCAGCAGTTTACCCGGGCCCGGGGCGGGGAATTCACCCCTCCACTTT.

J is TRBJ1-4 and V is TRBV7-2; 7 bases map to TRBD1. This CDR3 comprises 17 residues. Germline CDR1 SGHTA, CDR2 FQGNSA. The junction had 18 bases not matched to a gene; V was cut back by 7 bases and J by 7 bases. The CDR3 DNA sequence: TGTGCCAGCACCAGGACAGGAAGACGGCCCCCGGGTGAAAAACTGTTTTTT. Its translation is CASTRTGRRPPGEKLFF.

V usage is TRBV7-2 and J usage is TRBJ2-3; TRBD2 aligns across 16 bases. The V gene end was trimmed by 5 bases and the J gene end by 8 bases; junction bases not matched to a gene: 7. The CDR3 extends over 16 amino acids. Germline CDR1 reads SGHTA; CDR2 reads FQGNSA. The chain's CDR3 is CASSPGLAGGLGTQYF. The CDR3 nucleotides are TGTGCCAGCAGCCCGGGACTAGCGGGGGGGCTAGGTACGCAGTATTTT.

V gene TRBV5-1 combines with J gene TRBJ1-3; D remains ambiguous. This CDR3 region has 16 residues. Germline-derived CDR1 and CDR2 are SGHRS and YFSETQ. Trimming removed 0 bases from V and 0 bases from J, with 10 bases in between. The CDR3 spells CASSLGTLSSGNTIYF. The CDR3 nucleotides are TGCGCCAGCAGCTTGGGAACGCTGAGCTCTGGAAACACCATATATTTT.

The gene calls are TRBV4-2 and TRBJ1-1; 8 bases map to TRBD1. Germline CDR1 LGHNA, CDR2 YNFKEQ. With V trimmed by 4 bases and J by 4 bases, 8 bases remained unmatched. The CDR3 spans 15 residues. CDR3 in DNA: TGTGCCAGCAGCCGGTGGGACAGGTCGAGCACTGAAGCTTTCTTT. Its translation is CASSRWDRSSTEAFF.

This chain joins TRBV7-8 and TRBJ2-5; the D gene is possibly TRBD2 (6 bases). Trimming removed 3 bases from V and 4 bases from J, with 15 bases in between. CDR1 SGHVS and CDR2 FQNEAQ come from the germline V gene. The CDR3 is made up of 15 amino acids. The CDR3 DNA follows: TGTGCCAGCAGCTTGGTGACTAGTCCGGCAGAGACCCAGTACTTC. This encodes CASSLVTSPAETQYF.

The J gene is TRBJ2-2, the V gene TRBV29-1, with 7 bases aligning to TRBD1. The CDR3 covers 15 residues. Germline values: CDR1 SQVTM, CDR2 ANQGSEA. Unmatched junction bases numbered 9, after V lost 6 bases and J lost 2 bases. CDR3 in amino acids: CSVTGDLENTGELFF. The CDR3 DNA follows: TGCAGCGTAACAGGGGACCTAGAAAACACCGGGGAGCTGTTTTTT.

The chain is built from TRBV11-2 and TRBJ2-5, with 7 bases fitting TRBD2. V was pared by 4 bases and J by 13 bases, with 9 bases of the junction left unmatched. Germline-derived CDR1 and CDR2 are SGHAT and FQNNGV. The CDR3 contains 12 residues. CDR3 coding DNA: TGTGCCAGCAGCTGGTCCGGACTAGTACGGTACTTC. Protein: CASSWSGLVRYF.

This sequence joins TRBV15 and TRBJ2-7; 10 bases align to TRBD1. Unmatched junction bases numbered 8, after V lost 4 bases and J lost 5 bases. CDR1 LNHNV and CDR2 YYDKDF come from the germline V gene (reference sequence). The CDR3 length is 15 residues. The CDR3 is CATSTRTGGIHEQYF. As DNA, the CDR3 is TGTGCCACCAGCACCCGGACAGGGGGAATCCACGAGCAGTACTTC.

The chain uses TRBV29-1 and TRBJ2-2; D gene unclear. The germline V and J ends were trimmed by 4 bases and 5 bases, with 14 bases remaining between them. This CDR3 spans 14 amino acids. Germline loops: CDR1 SQVTM, CDR2 ANQGSEA. The DNA for the CDR3 is TGCAGCGTTGGTTCACTCTCGCGGACCGGGGAGCTGTTTTTT. Protein: CSVGSLSRTGELFF.

The chain recombines TRBV27 with TRBJ2-1, with D perhaps matching TRBD2 (7 bases). Trimming pared 7 bases from V and 0 bases from J, leaving 13 bases between. This CDR3 has 15 amino acids. Germline-derived CDR1 and CDR2 are MNHEY and SMNVEV (reference sequence). Here the CDR3 DNA reads TGTGCCAGCACCCGGGGGGCGAGCTCCTACAATGAGCAGTTCTTC. Translated: CASTRGASSYNEQFF.

This clone appeared once. The junction differs from germline at one of its ends, possibly a read error. The CDR3 bases are TGTGCCAGCAGCGAAGGGACAGGATCTAGTCAGCCCCAGCATTTT. It translates to CASSEGTGSSQPQHF. The J gene is TRBJ1-5, the V gene TRBV6-1; TRBD1 matches 8 bases. Germline-derived CDR1 and CDR2 are MNHNS and SASEGT. The CDR3 runs 15 residues.

CDR3 DNA: TGTGCCAGCAGCTGGGACAGCTCCTATAATTCACCCCTCCACTTT. Its translation: CASSWDSSYNSPLHF. The chain combines TRBV5-4 with TRBJ1-6, with 7 bases matching TRBD1. The trim removed 3 bases at V and 0 bases at J, leaving 0 bases unmatched. The germline gives CDR1 SGHNT, CDR2 YYREEE (reference sequence). This CDR3 is 15 amino acids long.

The CDR3 loop reads CASSPEAETQYF. In nucleotides, the CDR3 is TGTGCCAGCAGCCCTGAAGCGGAGACCCAGTACTTC. This sequence joins TRBV11-3 and TRBJ2-5; no reliable D call. Germline CDR1 and CDR2: SGHNT and YENEEA. Trimming removed 5 bases from V and 5 bases from J, with 9 bases in between. The CDR3 spans 12 residues.

The chain carries TRBV6-5 and TRBJ1-2, with D possibly being TRBD1 (5 bases). Per the germline V gene, CDR1 is MNHEY and CDR2 is SVGAGI. The germline V and J ends were trimmed by 4 bases and 0 bases, with 12 bases remaining between them. The CDR3 has 15 residues. The CDR3 DNA is TGTGCCAGCAGTTTGGGAGGGACCGCTAACTATGGCTACACCTTC. This encodes CASSLGGTANYGYTF.

The gene calls are TRBV6-5 and TRBJ1-1; TRBD1 might be the D (5 bases). The germline gives CDR1 MNHEY, CDR2 SVGAGI. The CDR3 consists of 14 residues. Trimming took off 6 bases at V and 1 base at J, with 12 bases between the two ends. In DNA form, the CDR3 reads TGTGCCAGCAGACCGATCAGGGAGAACACTGAAGCTTTCTTT. This gives the protein CASRPIRENTEAFF.